This T cell receptor (beta chain) is drawn from a study of cytomegalovirus exposure and HLA in healthy donors. CDR1 is LGHNA, CDR2 YSLEER, per germline. V was shortened by 0 bases and J by 4 bases, with 10 bases between the two germline ends. The CDR3 totals 16 residues. Method: immunoSEQ multiplex PCR; TCRdb's copy keeps in-frame clones and lacks some. The repertoire holds about 330,000 clones, with around 87% as singletons. The chain couples TRBV4-3 to TRBJ2-6; D not resolved. This clonotype was obtained from a woman aged 25 to 39 in good health and CMV-seropositive. Sequencing was performed on PBMCs. The CDR3 loop is CASSQDRMDGANVLTF. The DNA of the CDR3 is TGCGCCAGCAGCCAAGATAGGATGGACGGGGCCAACGTCCTGACTTTC.